The 31 T cell receptor beta chains below were found in one sample sequenced in a study of cytomegalovirus exposure and HLA in healthy donors. The PCR employed 60 Vbeta primers together with 13 Jbeta primers. The table came from immunoSEQ multiplex PCR; TCRdb's copy has only in-frame clones and leaves some out. The repertoire holds about 160,000 clones, with over 75% as singletons. The source material was PBMCs. Receptors originate from a woman aged 50 to 60 in good health and CMV-seropositive.

The V and J genes are TRBV4-1 and TRBJ1-6; TRBD1 might be the D (5 bases). Germline V gene lookup returns CDR1 MGHRA and CDR2 YSYEKL. V lost 5 bases, J lost 8 bases, and 10 bases lay in between. This CDR3 spans 13 amino acids. The CDR3 DNA reads TGCGCCAGCAGCATCCGGGGGGATTCACCCCTCCACTTT. It codes for CASSIRGDSPLHF.

V usage is TRBV6-1 and J usage is TRBJ1-6; possible D gene TRBD1, 5 bases. V dropped 1 base and J dropped 6 bases, with 13 bases sitting between them. Germline V gene lookup returns CDR1 MNHNS and CDR2 SASEGT. This CDR3 contains 16 residues. The CDR3 nucleotides read TGTGCCAGCAGTGAAGTAACTGACAGTCGTAATTCACCCCTCCACTTT. Amino acid sequence: CASSEVTDSRNSPLHF.

This clone showed up just a few times. The V and J genes are TRBV7-9 and TRBJ1-2; the D gene is possibly TRBD1 (5 bases). V was pared by 5 bases and J by 8 bases, with 15 bases between. The CDR3 runs to 13 residues. Germline CDR1 reads SEHNR; CDR2 reads FQNEAQ (reference sequence). CDR3 residues: CASSAARGPGYTF. CDR3 coding DNA: TGTGCCAGCAGCGCAGCGCGGGGCCCGGGCTACACCTTC.

The chain links TRBV2 to TRBJ2-5, with 12 bases that match TRBD2. CDR3 length: 14 amino acids. Germline CDR1 SNHLY, CDR2 FYNNEI. J gave up 4 bases and V 6 bases, and 3 bases lay outside the gene matches. The CDR3 sequence is CASRQLAGGETQYF. The CDR3 nucleotides read TGTGCCAGCAGACAACTAGCGGGAGGAGAGACCCAGTACTTC.

The rearrangement links TRBV28 to TRBJ2-2; 7 bases map to TRBD1. Germline V CDR1 and CDR2: MDHEN, SYDVKM. V gave up 2 bases and J gave up 2 bases; unmatched junction bases: 20. The CDR3 totals 21 residues. CDR3 loop: CASSLPMTPEPGQINTGELFF. CDR3 in DNA: TGTGCCAGCAGTTTACCGATGACACCCGAGCCGGGACAGATTAACACCGGGGAGCTGTTTTTT.

The V gene is TRBV6-5, the J gene TRBJ2-7; 10 bases align to TRBD1. The V gene end was trimmed by 6 bases and the J gene end by 0 bases; junction bases not matched to a gene: 5. CDR3 length equals 15 residues. Looked up from germline, CDR1 is MNHEY and CDR2 is SVGAGI. As DNA, the CDR3 is TGTGCCAGCAGAAGACAGGGGGCCCACTCCTACGAGCAGTACTTC. This encodes CASRRQGAHSYEQYF.

The chain links TRBV4-2 to TRBJ2-1, with D maybe TRBD2 (6 bases). From germline, CDR1 is LGHNA and CDR2 YNFKEQ. V dropped 1 base and J dropped 0 bases, with 10 bases sitting between them. CDR3 length equals 16 residues. As DNA, the CDR3 is TGTGCCAGCAGCCAAGGGGACTTGAGCTCCTACAATGAGCAGTTCTTC. This gives the protein CASSQGDLSSYNEQFF.

In this sample, this clone turned up once. V and J are TRBV5-4 and TRBJ2-2; D is unresolved. The CDR3 spans 14 residues. Germline CDR1 reads SGHNT; CDR2 reads YYREEE (reference sequence). Trimming removed 4 bases from V and 6 bases from J, with 13 bases in between. The CDR3 is CASSPQAISGELFF. The CDR3 region has the DNA TGTGCCAGCAGCCCCCAGGCAATCTCCGGGGAGCTGTTTTTT.

The count of this clone is one. Germline and junction disagree at one end, which may indicate a read error. The chain has TRBV2 and TRBJ2-7; 8 bases line up with TRBD1. CDR3 size: 13 residues. Germline V CDR1 and CDR2: SNHLY, FYNNEI. Here the CDR3 reads CASREGQGYEQYF. CDR3 sequence (DNA): TGTGCCAGCAGAGAAGGACAGGGATACGAGCAGTACTTC. Drawing the rest from reference TRBV2 and TRBJ2-7, the complete variable domain is EPEVTQTPSHQVTQMGQEVILRCVPISNHLYFYWYRQILGQKVEFLVSFYNNEISEKSEIFDDQFSVERPDGSNFTLKIRSTKLEDSAMYFCASREGQGYEQYFGPGTRLTVT.

The V and J genes are TRBV6-1 and TRBJ1-1, with 7 bases identical to TRBD1. The germline gives CDR1 MNHNS, CDR2 SASEGT. This CDR3 has 13 residues. Trimming removed 8 bases from V and 1 base from J; junction bases left unmatched: 4. The CDR3 loop is CASCGQANTEAFF. CDR3 coding DNA: TGTGCCAGCTGCGGACAGGCGAACACTGAAGCTTTCTTT.

The chain recombines TRBV6-1 with TRBJ2-2, with 11 bases that match TRBD2. V shed 4 bases and J 7 bases; nucleotides not matched to a gene: 8. Germline V gene data show CDR1 as MNHNS and CDR2 as SASEGT. The CDR3 loop spans 16 amino acids. Here the CDR3 DNA reads TGTGCCAGCAGTGCAATAGCGGGAGGGCTTCACGGGGAGCTGTTTTTT. It specifies CASSAIAGGLHGELFF.

This clone has just one count. V gene TRBV4-2 combines with J gene TRBJ2-7; possibly TRBD2 for D (6 bases). The CDR3 is made up of 16 amino acids. CDR1 and CDR2 (germline): LGHNA, YNFKEQ. The ends were cut back, 4 bases at V and 1 base at J, with 17 bases in the middle. CDR3 loop: CASSRETRRGSYEQYF. Here the CDR3 DNA reads TGTGCCAGCAGCCGGGAGACTAGGAGGGGATCCTACGAGCAGTACTTC.

The V call is TRBV7-2, the J call TRBJ2-6, with 7 positions matching TRBD2. CDR1 and CDR2 from the germline V gene are SGHTA and FQGNSA. The CDR3 covers 17 residues. Trimming at V came to 5 bases and at J to 1 base, leaving 8 bases not matched to a gene. The CDR3 bases are TGTGCCAGCAGCCCTCGGAGCGGGGTATCTGGGGCCAACGTCCTGACTTTC. It translates to CASSPRSGVSGANVLTF.

This clone was seen a handful of times. J is TRBJ1-1 and V is TRBV5-8; a possible D gene is TRBD1 (6 bases). The germline V and J ends were trimmed by 0 bases and 5 bases, with 17 bases remaining between them. Germline V CDR1 and CDR2: SGHTS, YDEGEE. CDR3 length: 16 amino acids. DNA of the CDR3: TGTGCCAGCAGCTTGGGTGGGTCGCAGGGGCGAACTGAAGCTTTCTTT. It codes for CASSLGGSQGRTEAFF.

The chain recombines TRBV4-2 with TRBJ2-7, with D perhaps matching TRBD2 (6 bases). V was trimmed by 6 bases and J by 6 bases, leaving 18 bases between them. CDR3 length: 14 amino acids. Germline assignment: CDR1 LGHNA and CDR2 YNFKEQ. The CDR3 reads CASRLSATAGEQYF. DNA of the CDR3: TGTGCCAGCAGGCTATCGGCGACAGCGGGCGAGCAGTACTTC.

The CDR3 bases are TGTGCCAGCACAGGGACAGATTACAATGAGCAGTTCTTC. Encoded protein: CASTGTDYNEQFF. V gene TRBV28 combines with J gene TRBJ2-1; 7 nucleotides agree with TRBD1. The CDR3 contains 13 residues. Per the germline V gene, CDR1 is MDHEN and CDR2 is SYDVKM. J was trimmed by 4 bases and V by 7 bases; bases with no gene match: 4.

This clone was seen only a few times. The CDR3 DNA is TGCGCCAGCACCTCAACGGGGGGAAATTTGGTAGAGACCCAGTACTTC. As protein: CASTSTGGNLVETQYF. This chain links TRBV5-1 with TRBJ2-5; 7 nucleotides line up with TRBD2. This CDR3 is 16 amino acids long. The junction had 15 bases not matched to a gene; V was cut back by 6 bases and J by 4 bases. Per germline, CDR1 SGHRS and CDR2 YFSETQ. Drawing the rest from reference TRBV5-1 and TRBJ2-5, the complete variable domain is KAGVTQTPRYLIKTRGQQVTLSCSPISGHRSVSWYQQTPGQGLQFLFEYFSETQRNKGNFPGRFSGRQFSNSRSEMNVSTLELGDSALYLCASTSTGGNLVETQYFGPGTRLLVL.

The chain recombines TRBV7-6 with TRBJ1-1, with no clear D. The V and J ends lost 5 bases and 1 base respectively, with 11 bases between them. The CDR3 length is 14 residues. Looked up from germline, CDR1 is SGHVS and CDR2 is FNYEAQ. The CDR3 spells CASSEQAGNTEAFF. Here the CDR3 DNA reads TGTGCCAGCAGCGAGCAGGCAGGGAACACTGAAGCTTTCTTT. Together with reference TRBV7-6 and TRBJ1-1, the CDR3 gives the full variable domain: GAGVSQSPRYKVTKRGQDVALRCDPISGHVSLYWYRQALGQGPEFLTYFNYEAQQDKSGLPNDRFSAERPEGSISTLTIQRTEQRDSAMYRCASSEQAGNTEAFFGQGTRLTVV.

The J gene is TRBJ1-1, the V gene TRBV21-1; the D call TRBD1 from the table was never checked on the DNA. TRBV21-1 is annotated as a pseudogene. There are 17 residues in the CDR3. CDR3 in amino acids: CASSTQGHRSKDTEAFF. The CDR3 DNA is TGTGCCAGCAGCACCCAGGGACATCGCAGCAAGGACACTGAAGCTTTCTTT.

V and J are TRBV2 and TRBJ2-2; TRBD1 aligns across 8 bases. J lost 0 bases, V lost 6 bases, and 3 bases had no gene match. The CDR3 is 15 residues long. Germline-derived CDR1 and CDR2 are SNHLY and FYNNEI. CDR3: CASRWTGPNTGELFF. CDR3 in DNA: TGTGCCAGCAGGTGGACAGGGCCGAACACCGGGGAGCTGTTTTTT.

This rearrangement joins TRBV19 to TRBJ2-7; a weak D match, TRBD2 (5 bases). V was clipped by 6 bases and J by 2 bases, with 11 bases between them. The CDR3 contains 13 residues. Per germline, CDR1 LNHDA and CDR2 SQIVND (reference sequence). The CDR3 DNA is TGTGCCAGTAGCCCTGGACTTACCTACGAGCAGTACTTC. It translates to CASSPGLTYEQYF.

The J gene is TRBJ1-1, the V gene TRBV28; tentative D call: TRBD1 (5 bases). The germline V gene has CDR1 MDHEN and CDR2 SYDVKM. CDR3 length: 14 residues. Trimming removed 3 bases from V and 1 base from J, with 9 bases in between. CDR3 sequence (DNA): TGTGCCAGCAGTTTTGGGGCTTGGAACACTGAAGCTTTCTTT. It translates to CASSFGAWNTEAFF.

This chain links TRBV7-8 with TRBJ2-7; 12 bases map to TRBD2. The germline gives CDR1 SGHVS, CDR2 FQNEAQ. Losses at the gene ends were 8 bases for V and 1 base for J; bases not matched to a gene: 6. The CDR3 is made up of 15 amino acids. CDR3: CASSPLAGGSYEQYF. DNA of the CDR3: TGTGCCAGCTCCCCACTAGCGGGGGGATCCTACGAGCAGTACTTC.

This clone was seen just once. The chain has TRBV25-1 and TRBJ1-2; 8 positions match TRBD1. Germline loops: CDR1 MGHDK, CDR2 SYGVNS. The V segment lost 6 bases and the J segment 8 bases; nucleotides outside the gene matches: 8. The CDR3 totals 13 residues. The CDR3 region has the DNA TGTGCCAGCAGCGACCAGGGGGCGCGAGGCTACACCTTC. It specifies CASSDQGARGYTF.

The chain is built from TRBV29-1 and TRBJ2-7; D ambiguous. Germline loops: CDR1 SQVTM, CDR2 ANQGSEA. The CDR3 runs 10 residues. The germline V and J ends were trimmed by 5 bases and 3 bases, with 5 bases remaining between them. The CDR3 region is CSVQFYEQYF. The DNA of the CDR3 is TGCAGCGTTCAATTCTACGAGCAGTACTTC.

The chain recombines TRBV10-3 with TRBJ2-7; D is perhaps TRBD1 (6 bases). The V gene's germline CDR1 is ENHRY and CDR2 SYGVKD. CDR3 length: 14 amino acids. The germline V and J ends were trimmed by 5 bases and 2 bases, with 13 bases remaining between them. The DNA of the CDR3 is TGTGCCATCAGTCAGGGGCCCACCACCTACGAGCAGTACTTC. Translating it yields CAISQGPTTYEQYF.

The chain employs TRBV7-8 and TRBJ1-2; weak D call: TRBD1 (5 bases). This CDR3 contains 13 residues. V lost 3 bases and J 6 bases, leaving 11 bases between the germline ends. Germline loops: CDR1 SGHVS, CDR2 FQNEAQ. The chain's CDR3 is CASSLIGADGYTF. The DNA for the CDR3 is TGTGCCAGCAGCTTGATAGGGGCGGATGGCTACACCTTC.

For this clone: The sample carries other DNA sequences with the same CDR3. This sequence joins TRBV5-6 and TRBJ2-3; TRBD1 agrees at 9 bases. Trimming cost V 4 bases and J 4 bases; bases outside gene matches: 7. Germline loops: CDR1 SGHDT, CDR2 YYEEEE. The CDR3 loop spans 15 amino acids. The CDR3 spells CASSPRDRVADTQYF. CDR3 coding DNA: TGTGCCAGCAGCCCTCGGGACAGGGTGGCAGATACGCAGTATTTT.

This chain uses TRBV19 with TRBJ2-4; 7 nucleotides line up with TRBD2. CDR1 and CDR2 (germline): LNHDA, SQIVND (reference sequence). The ends lost 7 bases at V and 4 bases at J; junction bases unmatched: 4. The CDR3 runs to 13 residues. CDR3 sequence: CASKEGGKNIQYF. In DNA form, the CDR3 reads TGTGCCAGTAAAGAGGGAGGGAAAAACATTCAGTACTTC. The full variable domain, its missing parts supplied by reference TRBV19 and TRBJ2-4, is DGGITQSPKYLFRKEGQNVTLSCEQNLNHDAMYWYRQDPGQGLRLIYYSQIVNDFQKGDIAEGYSVSREKKESFPLTVTSAQKNPTAFYLCASKEGGKNIQYFGAGTRLSVL.

This clone has just a few counts. The V gene is TRBV6-6, the J gene TRBJ1-4; D is unclear. Trimming removed 6 bases from V and 0 bases from J, with 8 bases in between. Germline assignment: CDR1 MNHNY and CDR2 SVGAGI (reference sequence). The CDR3 contains 14 residues. The CDR3 nucleotides read TGTGCCAGCAGGCAGGATACAACTAATGAAAAACTGTTTTTT. Protein sequence: CASRQDTTNEKLFF.

This sequence joins TRBV30 and TRBJ1-2; 8 positions agree with TRBD1. The germline CDR1 and CDR2 sequences are GTSNPN and SVGIG (reference sequence). This CDR3 has 13 residues. The V gene end was trimmed by 5 bases and the J gene end by 8 bases; junction bases not matched to a gene: 10. This CDR3 is CAWSVDRGQGYTF. The CDR3 DNA reads TGTGCCTGGTCCGTCGACAGGGGCCAGGGCTACACCTTC.